The sequence of this T cell receptor beta chain was determined in a study of cytomegalovirus exposure and HLA in healthy donors. The PCR contained 60 Vbeta and 13 Jbeta primers. Sequencing used immunoSEQ multiplex PCR; TCRdb keeps in-frame clones, though not all of them. The data show 90,000 to 150,000 clones, with about 68% seen just once and around a tenth held by the top ten. CDR3 length: 15 amino acids. The V and J ends lost 2 bases and 1 base respectively, with 9 bases between them. Germline assignment: CDR1 SGHVS and CDR2 FQNEAQ. The chain has TRBV7-8 and TRBJ1-5, with D unresolved. The specimen sequenced was PBMCs. This receptor was taken from a woman between 50 and 59 years old in good health and CMV-seropositive. CDR3 loop: CASSLNGQSNQPQHF. CDR3 coding DNA: TGTGCCAGCAGCTTAAATGGGCAGAGCAATCAGCCCCAGCATTTT.